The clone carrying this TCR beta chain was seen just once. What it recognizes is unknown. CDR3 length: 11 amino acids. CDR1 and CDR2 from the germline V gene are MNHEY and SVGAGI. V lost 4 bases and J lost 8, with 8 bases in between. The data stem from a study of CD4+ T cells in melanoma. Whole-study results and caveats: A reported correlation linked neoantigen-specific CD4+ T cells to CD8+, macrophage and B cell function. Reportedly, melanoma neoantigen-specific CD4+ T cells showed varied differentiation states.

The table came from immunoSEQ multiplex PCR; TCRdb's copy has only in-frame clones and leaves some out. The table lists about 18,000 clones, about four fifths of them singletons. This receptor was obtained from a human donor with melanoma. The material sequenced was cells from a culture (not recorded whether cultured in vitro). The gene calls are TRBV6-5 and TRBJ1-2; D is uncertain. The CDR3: CASSWGNGYTF. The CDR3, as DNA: TGTGCCAGCAGTTGGGGAAACGGCTACACCTTC.